Listed below are T cell receptor beta chains from one sample, sequenced in a study of blood T cell repertoires in COVID-19. Clones were sequenced by immunoSEQ multiplex PCR, and TCRdb holds only the in-frame ones, with some missing. Among approximately 300,000 clones listed, about 92% were seen once. The specimen sequenced was PBMCs or T cells enriched from blood (not recorded which). The receptors stem from a woman aged 25 to 39 who had recovered from COVID-19. Both conserved end residues are part of each CDR3. The D gene is left open where the match is weak. Rows may omit the clone size; those that give it use once, few, many or a size class.

TRBV6-5,once,13,TRBD2,TRBJ2-1,CASRGVAGTEQFF,TGTGCCAGCAGAGGGGTAGCGGGGACTGAGCAGTTCTTC
TRBV27,-,13,TRBD2,TRBJ2-3,CASRRLAGPTQYF,TGTGCCAGCAGACGACTAGCGGGGCCAACGCAGTATTTT
TRBV30,once,11,-,TRBJ1-2,CAWSQGYGYTF,TGTGCCTGGAGCCAGGGATATGGCTACACCTTC
TRBV18,-,13,-,TRBJ2-2,CASSPANTGELFF,TGTGCCAGCTCACCCGCGAACACCGGGGAGCTGTTTTTT
TRBV5-1,-,16,TRBD1,TRBJ2-1,CASSLVGEQGYNEQFF,TGCGCCAGCAGCTTGGTTGGGGAACAGGGGTACAATGAGCAGTTCTTC
TRBV6-5,-,15,-,TRBJ1-6,CATNDGGVRISPLHF,TGTGCCACCAACGATGGGGGGGTCCGGATTTCACCCCTCCACTTT
TRBV5-4,-,12,-,TRBJ2-1,CASSFYRTEQFF,TGTGCCAGCAGCTTCTATCGCACGGAGCAGTTCTTC
TRBV10-2,-,13,-,TRBJ1-3,CASSDTRGNTIYF,TGCGCCAGCAGTGACACCAGGGGAAACACCATATATTTT
TRBV7-3,-,14,-,TRBJ1-4,CASSPGGEDEKLFF,TGTGCCAGCAGCCCCGGAGGGGAAGATGAAAAACTGTTTTTT
TRBV5-4,-,15,TRBD1,TRBJ2-7,CASSIQGVNSYEQYF,TGTGCCAGCAGCATACAGGGGGTCAACTCCTACGAGCAGTACTTC
TRBV28,-,15,-,TRBJ2-7,CASGALRGAAYEQYF,TGTGCCAGCGGGGCTCTCCGGGGGGCCGCCTACGAGCAGTACTTC
TRBV5-4,-,15,-,TRBJ2-2,CASNVGSGYTGELFF,TGTGCCAGCAACGTGGGGTCGGGGTACACCGGGGAGCTGTTTTTT
TRBV2,-,17,TRBD1,TRBJ2-1,CASTSFPGQGGIDGQFF,TGTGCCAGCACATCTTTTCCGGGACAGGGTGGGATCGACGGGCAGTTCTTC
TRBV7-9,-,15,-,TRBJ1-2,CASSSALTGPYGYTF,TGTGCCAGCAGCTCAGCGCTAACAGGGCCCTATGGCTACACCTTC